The T cell receptor beta chain described here comes from a study of CXCR3-negative and CXCR3-positive naive CD8 T cells. Every individual CD8+ T cell subset underwent sorting in triplicate at more than 250,000 cells apiece. Researchers prepared the TRB cDNA libraries using 5' RACE with UMI labels. TCRdb reanalyzed the 5' RACE reads, giving one entry per CDR3 protein sequence and no DNA. The sample shows around 52,000 distinct CDR3 sequences, and around 22% sits with its ten largest clones. The V gene's germline CDR1 is SQVTM and CDR2 ANQGSEA. The CDR3 loop spans 12 amino acids. This chain connects TRBV29-1 to TRBJ1-2; there is no DNA to check the TCRdb D call of TRBD1. The source material was memory CD8+ T cells from blood. The sequence derives from a human donor in good health. Some clones in this sample may be carry-over from other donors' samples. The chain's CDR3 is CSVDYRGYGYTF.